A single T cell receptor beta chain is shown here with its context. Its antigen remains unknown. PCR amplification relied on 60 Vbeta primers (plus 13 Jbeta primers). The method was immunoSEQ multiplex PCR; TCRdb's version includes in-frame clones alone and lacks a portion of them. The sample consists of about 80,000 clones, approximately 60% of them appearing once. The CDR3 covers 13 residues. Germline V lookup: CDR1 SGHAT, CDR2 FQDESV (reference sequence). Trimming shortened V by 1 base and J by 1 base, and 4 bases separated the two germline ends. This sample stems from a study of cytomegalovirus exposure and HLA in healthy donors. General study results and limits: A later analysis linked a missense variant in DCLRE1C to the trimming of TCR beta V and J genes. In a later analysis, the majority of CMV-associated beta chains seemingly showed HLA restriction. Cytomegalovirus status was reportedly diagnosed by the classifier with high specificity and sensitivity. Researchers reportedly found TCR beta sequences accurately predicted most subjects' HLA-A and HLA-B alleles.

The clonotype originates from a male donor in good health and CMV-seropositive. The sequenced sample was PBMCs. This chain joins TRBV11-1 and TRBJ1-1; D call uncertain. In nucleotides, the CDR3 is TGTGCCAGCAGCTTAGACGGGAACACTGAAGCTTTCTTT. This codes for CASSLDGNTEAFF.